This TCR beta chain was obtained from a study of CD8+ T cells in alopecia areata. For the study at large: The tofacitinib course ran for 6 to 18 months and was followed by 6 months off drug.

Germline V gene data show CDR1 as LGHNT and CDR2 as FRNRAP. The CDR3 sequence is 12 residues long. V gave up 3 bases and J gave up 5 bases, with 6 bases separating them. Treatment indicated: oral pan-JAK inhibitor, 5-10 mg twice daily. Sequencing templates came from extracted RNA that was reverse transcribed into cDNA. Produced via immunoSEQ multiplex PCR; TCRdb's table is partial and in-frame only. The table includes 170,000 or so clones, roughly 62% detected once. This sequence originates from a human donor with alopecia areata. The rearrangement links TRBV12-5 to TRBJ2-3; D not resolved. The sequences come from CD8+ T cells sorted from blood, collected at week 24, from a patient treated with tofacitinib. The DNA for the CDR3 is TGTGCTAGTGGTTTCCCCGAAGATACGCAGTATTTT. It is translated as CASGFPEDTQYF.